These 9 T cell receptor beta chains originate from one sample sequenced in a study of shared clonotypes between healthy human individuals. Measured with immunoSEQ multiplex PCR; TCRdb has only the in-frame clones, and not every one. The sample consists of some 2.1 million clones, 85% to 95% of them appearing once. Sequences were obtained from naive CD4+ T cells sorted from blood. Regarding subset: CD45RA+ positively selected. All receptors derive from a young man in good health.

This clone appeared a single time. V gene TRBV5-1 combines with J gene TRBJ2-2; the D call may be TRBD1 or TRBD2 (6 bases each). CDR1 and CDR2 (germline): SGHRS, YFSETQ. CDR3 length: 17 residues. V was cut by 0 bases and J by 3 bases, with 15 bases left in between. CDR3 protein: CASSLAAGGRDTGELFF. The DNA for the CDR3 is TGCGCCAGCAGCTTGGCTGCCGGGGGCAGAGACACCGGGGAGCTGTTTTTT.

The chain employs TRBV5-4 and TRBJ2-5, with D hard to call. CDR1 SGHNT and CDR2 YYREEE come from the germline V gene (reference sequence). The CDR3 totals 14 residues. Trimming removed 4 bases at V and 5 bases at J, with 15 bases between. The chain's CDR3 is CASSADLAPETQYF. The CDR3 coding sequence is TGTGCCAGCAGCGCGGACCTGGCCCCCGAGACCCAGTACTTC.

This clone came up once. V and J are TRBV7-9 and TRBJ1-6; no definite D call. The CDR3 contains 17 residues. V dropped 4 bases and J dropped 1 base, with 14 bases sitting between them. The germline gives CDR1 SEHNR, CDR2 FQNEAQ (reference sequence). DNA of the CDR3: TGTGCCAGCAGCTCAAAAGAGGTGGCTTCCTATAATTCACCCCTCCACTTT. Protein product: CASSSKEVASYNSPLHF.

Turning to this clone: In the same sample, other DNA sequences code for this CDR3. V usage is TRBV4-1 and J usage is TRBJ1-3; D is possibly TRBD1 (6 bases). V was pared by 4 bases and J by 0 bases, with 10 bases between. This CDR3 spans 15 amino acids. Germline assignment: CDR1 MGHRA and CDR2 YSYEKL. As DNA, the CDR3 is TGCGCCAGCAGCCTCGGACAGATCTCTGGAAACACCATATATTTT. Protein sequence: CASSLGQISGNTIYF.

This chain joins TRBV10-3 and TRBJ2-7, with TRBD2 identical over 10 bases. The germline CDR1 and CDR2 sequences are ENHRY and SYGVKD. J lost 6 bases, V lost 8 bases, and 13 bases had no gene match. This CDR3 has 15 residues. The CDR3, as DNA: TGTGCCATCTCCCGTCTAGCGGGAGATGCGGGCGAGCAGTACTTC. Its protein product is CAISRLAGDAGEQYF.

The J gene is TRBJ1-1, the V gene TRBV7-3, with a possible D match to TRBD1 (5 bases). V was clipped by 6 bases and J by 1 base, with 18 bases between them. This CDR3 has 16 amino acids. Germline V gene data show CDR1 as SGHTA and CDR2 as FQGTGA. CDR3 sequence reads: CASSQWGTLPNTEAFF. The CDR3 nucleotides are TGTGCCAGCAGTCAATGGGGGACCCTCCCGAACACTGAAGCTTTCTTT.

The gene calls are TRBV11-2 and TRBJ1-1; D is unresolved. The CDR3 is 15 amino acids. Deletions cut 2 bases from V and 1 base from J, with 11 bases between. Germline lookup yields CDR1 SGHAT and CDR2 FQNNGV. CDR3 in DNA: TGTGCCAGCAGCTTATTTACCGGCCCGAACACTGAAGCTTTCTTT. It specifies CASSLFTGPNTEAFF.

This sequence joins TRBV5-8 and TRBJ2-3, with 12 bases identical to TRBD2. This CDR3 contains 16 residues. Per germline, CDR1 SGHTS and CDR2 YDEGEE. Trimming took 0 bases from V and 5 from J; bases not matched to a gene: 4. CDR3 bases: TGTGCCAGCAGCTTGGTACGGACTAGCGGGGTAGATACGCAGTATTTT. Translating gives CASSLVRTSGVDTQYF.

The rearrangement uses TRBV5-1 and TRBJ1-2; TRBD1 matches at 9 bases. V gave up 4 bases and J gave up 6 bases; unmatched junction bases: 4. From germline, CDR1 is SGHRS and CDR2 YFSETQ. There are 13 residues in the CDR3. The CDR3 region is CASSVGTGNGYTF. CDR3 nucleotide sequence: TGCGCCAGCAGCGTGGGGACAGGGAATGGCTACACCTTC.